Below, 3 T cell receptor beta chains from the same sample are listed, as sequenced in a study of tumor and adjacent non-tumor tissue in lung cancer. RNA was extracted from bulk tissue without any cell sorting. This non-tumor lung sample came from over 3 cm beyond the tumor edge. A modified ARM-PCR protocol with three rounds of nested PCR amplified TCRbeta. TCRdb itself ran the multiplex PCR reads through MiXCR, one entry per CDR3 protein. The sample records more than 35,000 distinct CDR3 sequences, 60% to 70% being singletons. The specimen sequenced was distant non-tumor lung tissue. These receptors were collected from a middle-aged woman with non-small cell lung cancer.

As DNA, the CDR3 is TGTGCCAGCAGCTTAGTTGGTGGGGGGGAAAGCACAGATATGCAATATTTT. Amino acids: CASSLVGGGESTDMQYF. V is TRBV11-2 and J is TRBJ2-3; TRBD2 matches 7 bases. Germline CDR1 is SGHAT and CDR2 is FQNNGV. The V segment lost 1 base and the J segment 15 bases; nucleotides outside the gene matches: 22. This CDR3 spans 17 amino acids.

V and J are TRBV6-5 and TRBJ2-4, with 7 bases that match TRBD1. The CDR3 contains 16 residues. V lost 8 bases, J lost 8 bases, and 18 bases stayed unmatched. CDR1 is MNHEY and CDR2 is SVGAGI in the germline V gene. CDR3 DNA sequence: TGTGCCAGCGGTCCCATCGTTCTCCAGGGGGTCGACATTCAGTACTTC. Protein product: CASGPIVLQGVDIQYF.

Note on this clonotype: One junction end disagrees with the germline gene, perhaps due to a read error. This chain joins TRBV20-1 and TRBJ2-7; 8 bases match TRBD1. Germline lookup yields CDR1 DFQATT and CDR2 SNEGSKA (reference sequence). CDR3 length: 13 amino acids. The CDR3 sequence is CSARSGQDHEQYF. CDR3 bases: TGCAGTGCTAGGTCGGGACAGGACCACGAACAGTACTTC.